A single sample gave rise to the 2 T cell receptor beta chains below, sequenced in a study of blood T cell repertoires in COVID-19. The repertoire was sequenced with immunoSEQ multiplex PCR; TCRdb's copy has only in-frame clones and lacks some. The sample holds 280,000 or so clones; 88% are singletons and the top ten take over 8%. The source material was peripheral blood. The receptors come from a man aged 18 to 30 with active or convalescent COVID-19.

In its sample, this clone was seen a few times. The CDR3: CASSVGTEETQYF. DNA for the CDR3: TGTGCCAGCAGTGTCGGGACAGAAGAGACCCAGTACTTC. This rearrangement joins TRBV6-1 to TRBJ2-5; TRBD1 aligns across 7 bases. CDR1 MNHNS and CDR2 SASEGT come from the germline V gene. The CDR3 is 13 residues long. V shed 4 bases and J 3 bases; nucleotides not matched to a gene: 2.

The chain employs TRBV27 and TRBJ1-2; the match to TRBD1 covers 12 bases. CDR3 length: 15 amino acids. Germline CDR1 and CDR2: MNHEY and SMNVEV (reference sequence). J was trimmed by 8 bases and V by 4 bases; bases with no gene match: 8. The CDR3 is CASSSGTGGASGYTF. CDR3 nucleotide sequence: TGTGCCAGCAGTTCCGGGACAGGGGGCGCGTCAGGCTACACCTTC.